This TCR beta chain originates from a study of blood T cell repertoires in COVID-19. Study summary: Donors in the United States, Italy and Spain gave samples during acute or convalescent COVID-19.

The CDR3 extends over 11 amino acids. The V segment lost 4 bases and the J segment 9 bases; nucleotides outside the gene matches: 2. Residents of under 25 US areas, aged roughly 18 to 89 years, made up the participants. Participants had their cohort set by participant-reported clinical history. Source study methods: Using reference gene primer amplification, nucleated cell counts were estimated. Method: immunoSEQ multiplex PCR; TCRdb's copy keeps in-frame clones and lacks some. V and J calls and clone size are copied from that table; D and trimming were computed from the DNA. The sample shows some 150,000 clones, 78% of them seen only once.

The TCR originated in a woman aged 45-60 years who had recovered from COVID-19. The chain links TRBV12-3 or TRBV12-4 to TRBJ2-7, with 8 bases matching TRBD2. Sequencing input: PBMCs or T cells enriched from blood (not recorded which). The CDR3 DNA sequence: TGTGCCAGCAGTTCCCGGGGGGGGCAGTACTTC. Protein sequence: CASSSRGGQYF.